This TCR beta chain was captured in a study of blood T cell repertoires in COVID-19. Study-wide background: The study drew acute and convalescent COVID-19 samples from the United States, Italy and Spain.

As originally analysed: By means of reference gene primer amplification, nucleated cell counts were estimated. Generated by immunoSEQ multiplex PCR, the TCRdb table keeps only in-frame clones and is missing some. V and J calls plus clone size are reproduced from that table; the DNA served to infer D and trimming. Here the sample spans some 350,000 clones, more than 75% being singletons. Either two negative PCRs, clearance, or symptom resolution qualified Cohort 3 donors as recovered. The sequence came from a woman under 40 who had recovered from COVID-19. Input material: PBMCs or T cells enriched from blood (not recorded which).

Here the CDR3 DNA reads TGTGCCAGCAGCCCCGGATCCGGGACAGGCTATGGCTACACCTTC. It translates to CASSPGSGTGYGYTF. This chain connects TRBV7-9 to TRBJ1-2; 8 bases are a match to TRBD1. J was trimmed by 4 bases and V by 5 bases; bases with no gene match: 9. Looked up from germline, CDR1 is SEHNR and CDR2 is FQNEAQ (reference sequence). The CDR3 extends over 15 amino acids.